One T cell receptor beta chain is described in this entry. The length of the CDR3 is 18 residues. In germline, CDR1 is SNHLY, CDR2 FYNNEI. The J segment lost 4 bases and the V segment lost 2 bases, leaving 14 bases of the junction unmatched. These data come from a study of cytomegalovirus exposure and HLA in healthy donors. In the PCR, 60 Vbeta and 13 Jbeta primers were used. Sequencing used immunoSEQ multiplex PCR; TCRdb keeps in-frame clones, though not all of them. The sample includes 130,000 to 150,000 clones, around 79% of them seen just once. This receptor was identified in a man between 18 and 29 years old in good health and CMV-seronegative. The chain uses TRBV2 and TRBJ1-2; 9 bases agree with TRBD1. Sequenced material: PBMCs. CDR3 nucleotides: TGTGCCAGCAGTGAAAGGTTATGGGGGACAGGGTCCTCCTATGGCTACACCTTC. Translation gives CASSERLWGTGSSYGYTF.